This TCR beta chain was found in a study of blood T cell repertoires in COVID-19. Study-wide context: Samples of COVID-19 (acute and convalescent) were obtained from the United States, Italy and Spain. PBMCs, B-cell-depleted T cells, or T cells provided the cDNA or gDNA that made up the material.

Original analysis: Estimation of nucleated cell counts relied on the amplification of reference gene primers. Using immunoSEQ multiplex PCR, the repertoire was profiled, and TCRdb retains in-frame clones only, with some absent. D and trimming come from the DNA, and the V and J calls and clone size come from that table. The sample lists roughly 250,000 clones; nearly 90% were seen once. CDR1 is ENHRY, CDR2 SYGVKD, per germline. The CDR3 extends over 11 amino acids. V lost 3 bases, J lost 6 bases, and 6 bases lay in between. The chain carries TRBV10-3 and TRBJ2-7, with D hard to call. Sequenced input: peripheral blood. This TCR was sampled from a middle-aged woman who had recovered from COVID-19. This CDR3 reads CAISDAGEQYF. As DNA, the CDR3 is TGTGCCATCAGTGACGCCGGCGAGCAGTACTTC.